This entry features one TCR beta chain sequence. Its antigen is unknown. The data derive from a study of brain T cells in children with intractable seizures. Data came from immunoSEQ multiplex PCR; TCRdb stores just in-frame clones and leaves some out. The repertoire includes tens of thousands of clones, about 93% of them detected once, and more than 1.5% sits in the top ten. The J segment lost 4 bases and the V segment lost 1 base, leaving 5 bases of the junction unmatched. The CDR3 consists of 15 residues. Germline lookup yields CDR1 SGHRS and CDR2 YFSETQ. Surgery cases with the highest brain T cell transcript signatures were chosen for sequencing. At least one anti-epileptic drug was given before surgery. General observations from the study: Clones missing pre-surgery may reflect undersampling of that blood sample. HCMV serostatus was not known, and viral specificity came from CDR3 similarity only.

The genes are TRBV5-1 and TRBJ1-2; 9 bases map to TRBD1. The source of this sequence is a boy younger than two with tuberous sclerosis and intractable seizures. The source was peripheral blood, collected at surgery. CDR3 in DNA: TGCGCCAGCAGCTTGACAGGGGGCATCTTCTATGGCTACACCTTC. Its protein product is CASSLTGGIFYGYTF.